The T cell receptor beta chain described here comes from a study of T cell changes during pregnancy in multiple sclerosis. The CDR3 length is 18 residues. Losses at the gene ends were 0 bases for V and 0 bases for J; bases not matched to a gene: 11. Germline CDR1 SGDLS, CDR2 YYNGEE. Produced via immunoSEQ multiplex PCR; TCRdb's table is partial and in-frame only. The sample contains around 100,000 clones, about nine tenths of which appear only once. V is TRBV9 and J is TRBJ1-1; 7 nucleotides match TRBD1. The material sequenced was peripheral blood, taken after pregnancy. The sequence was obtained from a female donor with multiple sclerosis, enrolled in a pregnancy study. CDR3 sequence reads: CASSVVEGTELMNTEAFF. The CDR3, as DNA: TGTGCCAGCAGCGTAGTCGAGGGGACAGAACTTATGAACACTGAAGCTTTCTTT.